This T cell receptor beta chain was recovered during a study of identical twins. The study, taken as a whole, reports: Modeled out-of-frame TCR alpha sharing in monozygotic twins fell below observed levels. It was cross-sectional statistical analysis, not following the same donors, that the conclusions relied on.

The V end lost 2 bases, the J end lost 0 bases, and 12 bases lay between the germline ends. The CDR3 runs to 16 residues. CDR1 MGHRA and CDR2 YSYEKL come from the germline V gene. Template switching introduced a universal primer site, and the cDNA bore unique molecular identifiers. TCRdb reanalysed the 5' RACE reads using MiXCR and keeps one entry per CDR3 protein. Of 200,000 to 250,000 distinct CDR3 sequences listed, approximately 7.9% are singletons. Many counts were recorded for this clonotype. The antigen remains undetermined. This same sample was also part of a study on yellow fever vaccine responses in identical twins.

Sequencing was done on a sample of CD8+ T cells sorted from blood. V gene TRBV4-1 combines with J gene TRBJ2-3; D not resolved. The clonotype was recovered from a woman between 18 and 30 years old in good health. CDR3 sequence: CASSQPPSSSTDTQYF. As DNA, the CDR3 is TGCGCCAGCAGCCAACCACCGAGTTCTAGCACAGATACGCAGTATTTT.